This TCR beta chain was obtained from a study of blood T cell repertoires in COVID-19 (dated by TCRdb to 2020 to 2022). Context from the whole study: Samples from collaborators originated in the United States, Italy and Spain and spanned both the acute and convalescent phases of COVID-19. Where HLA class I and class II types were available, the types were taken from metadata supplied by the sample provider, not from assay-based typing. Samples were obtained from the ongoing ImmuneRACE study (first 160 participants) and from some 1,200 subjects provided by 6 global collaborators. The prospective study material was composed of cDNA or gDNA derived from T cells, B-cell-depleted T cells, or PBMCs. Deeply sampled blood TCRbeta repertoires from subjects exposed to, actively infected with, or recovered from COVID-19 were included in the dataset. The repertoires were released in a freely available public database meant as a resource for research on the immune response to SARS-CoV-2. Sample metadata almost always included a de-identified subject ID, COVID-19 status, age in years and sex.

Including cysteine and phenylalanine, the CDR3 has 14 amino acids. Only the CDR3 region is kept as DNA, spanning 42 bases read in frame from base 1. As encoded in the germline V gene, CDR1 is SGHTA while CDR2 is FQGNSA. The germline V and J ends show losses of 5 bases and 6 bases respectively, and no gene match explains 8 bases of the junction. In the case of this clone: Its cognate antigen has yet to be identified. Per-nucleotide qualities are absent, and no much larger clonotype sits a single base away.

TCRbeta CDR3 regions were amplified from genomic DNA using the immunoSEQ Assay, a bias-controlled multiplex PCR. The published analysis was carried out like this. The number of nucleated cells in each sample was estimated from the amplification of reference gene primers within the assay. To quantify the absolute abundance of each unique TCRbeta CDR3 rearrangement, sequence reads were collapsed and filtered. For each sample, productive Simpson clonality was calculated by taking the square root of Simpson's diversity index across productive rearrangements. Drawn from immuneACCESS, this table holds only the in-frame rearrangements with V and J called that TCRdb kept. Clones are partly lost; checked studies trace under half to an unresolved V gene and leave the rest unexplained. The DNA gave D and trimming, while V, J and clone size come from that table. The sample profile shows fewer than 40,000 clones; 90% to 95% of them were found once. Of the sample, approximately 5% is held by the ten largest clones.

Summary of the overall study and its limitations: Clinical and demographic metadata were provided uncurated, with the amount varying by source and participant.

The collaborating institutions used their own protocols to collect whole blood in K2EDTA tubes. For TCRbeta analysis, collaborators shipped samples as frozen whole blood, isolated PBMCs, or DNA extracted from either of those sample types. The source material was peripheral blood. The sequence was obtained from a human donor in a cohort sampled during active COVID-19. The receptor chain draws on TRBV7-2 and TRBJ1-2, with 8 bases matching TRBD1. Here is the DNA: TGTGCCAGCAGCCCACAGGGACAGGACCATGGCTACACCTTC. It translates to CASSPQGQDHGYTF.